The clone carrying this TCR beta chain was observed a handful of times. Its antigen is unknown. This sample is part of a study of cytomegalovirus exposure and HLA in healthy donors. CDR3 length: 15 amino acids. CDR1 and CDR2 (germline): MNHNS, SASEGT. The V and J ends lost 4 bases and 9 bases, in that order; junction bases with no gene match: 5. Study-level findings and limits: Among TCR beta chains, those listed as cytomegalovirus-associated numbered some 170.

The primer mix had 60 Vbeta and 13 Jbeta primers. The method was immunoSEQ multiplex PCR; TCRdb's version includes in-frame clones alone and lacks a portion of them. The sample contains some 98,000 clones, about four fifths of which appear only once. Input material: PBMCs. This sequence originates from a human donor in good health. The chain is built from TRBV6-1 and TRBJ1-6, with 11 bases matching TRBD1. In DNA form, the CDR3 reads TGTGCCAGCAGTGTATCGGGACAGGGGGGTTCACCCCTCCACTTT. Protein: CASSVSGQGGSPLHF.